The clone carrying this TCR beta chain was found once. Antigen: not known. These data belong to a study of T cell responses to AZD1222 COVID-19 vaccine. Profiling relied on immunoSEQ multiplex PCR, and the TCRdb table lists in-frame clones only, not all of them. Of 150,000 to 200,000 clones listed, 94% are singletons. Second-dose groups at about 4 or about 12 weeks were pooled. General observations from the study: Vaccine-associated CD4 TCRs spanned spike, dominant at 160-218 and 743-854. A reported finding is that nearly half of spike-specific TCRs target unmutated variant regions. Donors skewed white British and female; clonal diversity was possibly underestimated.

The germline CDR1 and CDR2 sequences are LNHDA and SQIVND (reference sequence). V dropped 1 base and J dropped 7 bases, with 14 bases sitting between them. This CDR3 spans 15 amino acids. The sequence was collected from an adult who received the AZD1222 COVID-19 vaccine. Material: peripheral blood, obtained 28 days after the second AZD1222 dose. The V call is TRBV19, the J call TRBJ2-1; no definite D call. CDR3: CASSIGSEAWNEQFF. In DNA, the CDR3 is TGTGCCAGTAGTATAGGGTCCGAGGCATGGAATGAGCAGTTCTTC.